This T cell receptor beta chain comes out of a study of blood T cell repertoires in COVID-19. Background on the study: Whether acute or convalescent, the COVID-19 samples came from the United States, Italy and Spain.

Germline values: CDR1 SGHNT, CDR2 YENEEA. The CDR3 runs to 13 residues. V dropped 4 bases and J dropped 4 bases, with 10 bases sitting between them. The study recruited people aged roughly 18 to 89 years across around 23 US areas. Allocation to cohorts depended on clinical history reported by the participants. Within 2 weeks of study entry, exposed participants had contacted a PCR-confirmed or clinician-diagnosed COVID-19 case. The assay was immunoSEQ multiplex PCR, and TCRdb's table has in-frame clones only and misses some. The table includes hundreds of thousands of clones, 86% detected once. The receptor was isolated from a young woman who had been exposed to COVID-19. Sequencing input: PBMCs or T cells enriched from blood (not recorded which). The rearrangement uses TRBV11-3 and TRBJ1-2; D might be TRBD1 (6 bases). CDR3 sequence (DNA): TGTGCCAGCAGCTGGGGACAAACCTATGGCTACACCTTC. This encodes CASSWGQTYGYTF. The full variable domain, completed using reference TRBV11-3 and TRBJ1-2, is EAGVVQSPRYKIIEKKQPVAFWCNPISGHNTLYWYLQNLGQGPELLIRYENEEAVDDSQLPKDRFSAERLKGVDSTLKIQPAELGDSAVYLCASSWGQTYGYTFGSGTRLTVV.